Below, 24 T cell receptor beta chains from the same sample are listed, as sequenced in a study of graft-versus-host responses after intestinal transplantation. The table came from immunoSEQ multiplex PCR; TCRdb's copy has only in-frame clones and leaves some out. The data show tens of thousands of clones, 82% seen once. Antigen specificity for these receptors is unknown. The material sequenced was unstimulated CD4+ T cells sorted from spleen or lymph node cells, taken before intestinal transplant. These TCRs come from a human donor who received an intestinal transplant.

This chain joins TRBV5-8 and TRBJ2-3; the match to TRBD1 covers 10 bases. Trimming removed 2 bases from V and 4 bases from J; junction bases left unmatched: 4. This CDR3 contains 15 residues. CDR1 SGHTS and CDR2 YDEGEE come from the germline V gene. The CDR3 here is CASSLGQGGPDTQYF. In DNA form, the CDR3 reads TGTGCCAGCAGCTTAGGACAGGGGGGCCCAGATACGCAGTATTTT.

V usage is TRBV7-9 and J usage is TRBJ2-7; D is uncertain. Germline values: CDR1 SEHNR, CDR2 FQNEAQ (reference sequence). V lost 1 base to trimming and J lost 2 bases, with 9 bases between them. CDR3 size: 14 residues. DNA of the CDR3: TGTGCCAGCAGCTTAGTGGAGCTACCCTACGAGCAGTACTTC. This sequence encodes CASSLVELPYEQYF.

Regarding this clone: At the DNA level, this CDR3 is encoded by other sequences in the same sample as well. The V call is TRBV7-3, the J call TRBJ2-7; tentatively, D is TRBD1 (6 bases). This CDR3 is built from 15 residues. Germline V lookup: CDR1 SGHTA, CDR2 FQGTGA. Trimming took off 6 bases at V and 2 bases at J, with 17 bases between the two ends. CDR3 sequence: CASSFVGPGAYEQYF. In nucleotides, the CDR3 is TGTGCCAGCAGTTTTGTGGGCCCAGGGGCCTACGAGCAGTACTTC. The full variable domain, its missing parts supplied by reference TRBV7-3 and TRBJ2-7, is GAGVSQTPSNKVTEKGKYVELRCDPISGHTALYWYRQSLGQGPEFLIYFQGTGAADDSGLPNDRFFAVRPEGSVSTLKIQRTERGDSAVYLCASSFVGPGAYEQYFGPGTRLTVT.

The chain carries TRBV8-2 and TRBJ2-6; TRBD1, as called in the table, went unchecked against the DNA. TRBV8-2 is a known pseudogene. The CDR3 totals 16 residues. This chain's CDR3 is CGRGLITQSRANVLTF. The CDR3 bases are TGTGGCAGGGGCCTGATAACACAAAGTCGGGCCAACGTCCTGACTTTC.

The rearrangement uses TRBV6-4 and TRBJ1-1; D is possibly TRBD1 (6 bases). Trimming pared 6 bases from V and 4 bases from J, leaving 15 bases between. CDR1 and CDR2 (germline): MRHNA, SNTAGT. This CDR3 has 14 residues. The DNA of the CDR3 is TGTGCCAGCAGCTCATCGGACAGTTCCACTGAAGCTTTCTTT. Its translation is CASSSSDSSTEAFF.

The V call is TRBV5-1, the J call TRBJ2-7, with D possibly TRBD1 on 6 matching bases. V lost 4 bases and J lost 7, with 15 bases in between. Germline V gene lookup returns CDR1 SGHRS and CDR2 YFSETQ. The CDR3 runs 13 residues. The CDR3 spells CASSAGQPLEQYF. The CDR3, as DNA: TGCGCCAGCAGCGCCGGACAGCCCTTGGAGCAGTACTTC.

The rearrangement joins TRBV10-2 to TRBJ2-7; 8 nucleotides agree with TRBD1. J was trimmed by 2 bases and V by 3 bases; bases with no gene match: 9. Germline lookup yields CDR1 WSHSY and CDR2 SAAADI. CDR3 length: 16 residues. CDR3 sequence: CASSDGSGGSPYEQYF. DNA for the CDR3: TGCGCCAGCAGTGACGGTTCAGGGGGCAGTCCCTACGAGCAGTACTTC.

This clone was seen more than once but under ten times. This chain connects TRBV2 to TRBJ1-1; D is unclear. CDR3 length: 15 amino acids. The V gene's germline CDR1 is SNHLY and CDR2 FYNNEI. Between the trimmed V and J ends, which lost 6 bases and 1 base, there was a span of 15 bases. The CDR3 nucleotides are TGTGCCAGCAGCAACCGACAATCAGGGAACACTGAAGCTTTCTTT. It codes for CASSNRQSGNTEAFF.

The chain employs TRBV6-6 and TRBJ2-7; D may be TRBD2 (6 bases). Deletions cut 2 bases from V and 3 bases from J, with 8 bases between. The CDR3 loop spans 13 amino acids. Looked up from germline, CDR1 is MNHNY and CDR2 is SVGAGI (reference sequence). The CDR3 region has the DNA TGTGCCAGCAGTTACCCGACTAGCTACGAGCAGTACTTC. Its translation is CASSYPTSYEQYF.

This chain joins TRBV2 and TRBJ2-1; TRBD1 matches at 9 bases. The junction had 7 bases not matched to a gene; V was cut back by 6 bases and J by 10 bases. There are 13 residues in the CDR3. Germline CDR1 and CDR2: SNHLY and FYNNEI. CDR3 bases: TGTGCCAGCAGCCTAGACAGGGGGGGCGAGCAGTTCTTC. This encodes CASSLDRGGEQFF.

This sequence joins TRBV28 and TRBJ2-5; 13 bases are shared with TRBD2. CDR1 is MDHEN and CDR2 is SYDVKM in the germline V gene. J lost 6 bases, V lost 5 bases, and 6 bases had no gene match. The CDR3 extends over 15 amino acids. Here the CDR3 reads CASSTRTSGSQTQYF. CDR3 nucleotides: TGTGCCAGCAGTACCCGGACTAGCGGGAGTCAGACCCAGTACTTC.

This chain links TRBV13 with TRBJ2-5; the D call may be TRBD1 or TRBD2 (5 bases each). Germline V lookup: CDR1 PRHDT, CDR2 FYEKMQ (reference sequence). Trimming stripped 4 bases from V and 5 bases from J, with 5 bases between. This CDR3 is 11 amino acids long. CDR3 sequence: CASSWGETQYF. The CDR3 region has the DNA TGTGCCAGCAGCTGGGGGGAGACCCAGTACTTC.

This chain joins TRBV28 and TRBJ1-5, with D possibly being TRBD1 (6 bases). V was trimmed by 3 bases and J by 2 bases, leaving 17 bases between them. This CDR3 is built from 17 residues. Germline V gives CDR1 MDHEN, CDR2 SYDVKM. This CDR3 is CASSFETGISGNQPQHF. For the CDR3, the DNA is TGTGCCAGCAGTTTCGAGACAGGCATAAGCGGCAATCAGCCCCAGCATTTT. The variable domain in full, completed from reference TRBV28 and TRBJ1-5, reads DVKVTQSSRYLVKRTGEKVFLECVQDMDHENMFWYRQDPGLGLRLIYFSYDVKMKEKGDIPEGYSVSREKKERFSLILESASTNQTSMYLCASSFETGISGNQPQHFGDGTRLSIL.

This clone was picked up a small number of times. The rearrangement joins TRBV2 to TRBJ2-2; TRBD1 agrees at 9 bases. Germline-derived CDR1 and CDR2 are SNHLY and FYNNEI. The CDR3 sequence is 13 residues long. J was trimmed by 6 bases and V by 4 bases; bases with no gene match: 0. CDR3 region: CASSGQGAGELFF. The CDR3 bases are TGTGCCAGCAGTGGACAGGGGGCCGGGGAGCTGTTTTTT.

The chain uses TRBV19 and TRBJ2-5; a possible D gene is TRBD1 (5 bases). This CDR3 comprises 14 residues. V was shortened by 8 bases and J by 3 bases, with 16 bases between the two germline ends. Germline assignment: CDR1 LNHDA and CDR2 SQIVND (reference sequence). DNA of the CDR3: TGTGCCAGTCGCCCCCCAGGGTCCAAAGAGACCCAGTACTTC. As protein: CASRPPGSKETQYF. Full variable domain (rest looked up from reference TRBV19 and TRBJ2-5): DGGITQSPKYLFRKEGQNVTLSCEQNLNHDAMYWYRQDPGQGLRLIYYSQIVNDFQKGDIAEGYSVSREKKESFPLTVTSAQKNPTAFYLCASRPPGSKETQYFGPGTRLLVL.

This chain connects TRBV5-1 to TRBJ2-7, with D tentatively TRBD1 or TRBD2 (5 bases each). V lost 0 bases, J lost 0 bases, and 10 bases lay in between. CDR1 is SGHRS and CDR2 is YFSETQ in the germline V gene. The CDR3 is 15 amino acids. CDR3 coding DNA: TGCGCCAGCAGCTTGGCGGCAGGGACCTCCTACGAGCAGTACTTC. Translation: CASSLAAGTSYEQYF.

The rearrangement links TRBV2 to TRBJ2-1, with TRBD2 matching 11 bases. The CDR3 has 17 residues. The trim removed 8 bases at V and 3 bases at J, leaving 12 bases unmatched. Germline V gene sequence: CDR1 SNHLY, CDR2 FYNNEI. CDR3 loop: CASLSGGAGGVYNEQFF. CDR3 in DNA: TGTGCCAGCCTTAGCGGGGGGGCCGGTGGAGTCTACAATGAGCAGTTCTTC.

This clone was recorded once. The V and J genes are TRBV19 and TRBJ1-5; D is perhaps TRBD1 (6 bases). This CDR3 region has 16 residues. The germline gives CDR1 LNHDA, CDR2 SQIVND (reference sequence). Trimming stripped 4 bases from V and 0 bases from J, with 13 bases between. CDR3 nucleotide sequence: TGTGCCAGTAGTACCATCCCGACAGGTAGCAATCAGCCCCAGCATTTT. Protein product: CASSTIPTGSNQPQHF.

The chain is built from TRBV6-5 and TRBJ1-4, with 7 positions matching TRBD1. After removal of 6 bases from V and 7 bases from J, the junction contained 8 bases not matched to a gene. This CDR3 comprises 14 residues. Per the germline V gene, CDR1 is MNHEY and CDR2 is SVGAGI. The CDR3 loop is CASRPTGAGEKLFF. In DNA form, the CDR3 reads TGTGCCAGCAGACCTACAGGGGCTGGTGAAAAACTGTTTTTT.

The V gene is TRBV15, the J gene TRBJ2-2; TRBD2 aligns across 7 bases. Looked up from germline, CDR1 is LNHNV and CDR2 is YYDKDF (reference sequence). The CDR3 loop spans 19 amino acids. V shed 1 base and J 6 bases; nucleotides not matched to a gene: 17. The CDR3 is CATSRGEGTTSFGSGELFF. The CDR3 region has the DNA TGTGCCACCAGCAGAGGCGAAGGAACGACTAGCTTTGGCTCCGGGGAGCTGTTTTTT.

This clone was seen a few times. The genes are TRBV10-2 and TRBJ2-7; D unclear. This CDR3 region has 14 residues. Trimming stripped 10 bases from V and 0 bases from J, with 16 bases between. The V gene's germline CDR1 is WSHSY and CDR2 SAAADI. The chain's CDR3 is CATIRTPSSYEQYF. Here the CDR3 DNA reads TGCGCCACCATCCGGACCCCAAGCTCCTACGAGCAGTACTTC.

This chain uses TRBV5-4 with TRBJ2-5; 9 nucleotides align to TRBD1. V shed 3 bases and J 4 bases; nucleotides not matched to a gene: 4. From germline, CDR1 is SGHNT and CDR2 YYREEE (reference sequence). The CDR3 totals 14 residues. The CDR3 coding sequence is TGTGCCAGCAGCTACAGGGGGCTCGGAGAGACCCAGTACTTC. This codes for CASSYRGLGETQYF.

The chain couples TRBV6-5 to TRBJ1-5, with TRBD1 identical over 10 bases. The CDR3 length is 16 residues. V lost 2 bases to trimming and J lost 5 bases; unmatched junction nucleotides: 6. Germline V gives CDR1 MNHEY, CDR2 SVGAGI. CDR3 bases: TGTGCCAGCAGTTACGGGGGGGGGACAGGGGATCAGCCCCAGCATTTT. Its protein is CASSYGGGTGDQPQHF.

The chain combines TRBV18 with TRBJ1-1; D call uncertain. CDR3 length equals 13 residues. V was cut by 6 bases and J by 3 bases, with 11 bases left in between. The germline gives CDR1 KGHSH, CDR2 LQKENI. This chain's CDR3 is CASSPGDYTEAFF. The CDR3, as DNA: TGTGCCAGCTCGCCCGGCGACTACACTGAAGCTTTCTTT.